These T cell receptor beta chains were read from a single sample in a study of post-analysis software for immune sequencing data. MiXCR, applied by TCRdb to the PCR reads, yields one record per CDR3 protein. The sample consists of 500,000 to 600,000 distinct CDR3 sequences, 44% of them appearing once. Sequenced sample: blood. These receptors came from a girl aged 10 to 17 with multiple sclerosis. Both conserved end residues are part of each CDR3. A D gene is named only where the DNA matches it firmly. For some rows the clone size is stated as once, few or many, or as a class when expanded; others skip it.

>TRBJ2-2|TRBV12-3/TRBV12-4|-|-
TGTGCCAGCAGCCGGACTTTTTCCCTTACCGGGGAGCTGTTTTTT
CASSRTFSLTGELFF
>TRBJ2-7|TRBV4-1|TRBD2|few
TGCGCCAGCAGTCTTGGTCCTAGCGGGAGTTTGTACGAGCAGTACTTC
CASSLGPSGSLYEQYF
>TRBJ2-5|TRBV9|-|-
TGTGCCAGCAGCGTAGCTGGCTATCCGGGGGAGACCCAGTACTTC
CASSVAGYPGETQYF
>TRBJ1-4|TRBV5-5|TRBD1|-
TGTGCCAGCAGCTTGGTGGGACAGGGGAACGAAAAACTGTTTTTT
CASSLVGQGNEKLFF
>TRBJ2-7|TRBV12-3/TRBV12-4|TRBD1|-
TGTGCCAGCAGTTTGGGACAGGGTACTCCCCAGTACTTC
CASSLGQGTPQYF
>TRBJ1-1|TRBV6-6|-|-
TGTGCCAGCAGGGGGGCCGCGCCTGAAGCTTTCTTT
CASRGAAPEAFF
>TRBJ2-1|TRBV11-1|-|-
TGTGCCAGCAGCTTGGAAGGTCCAACCTACAATGAGCAGTTCTTC
CASSLEGPTYNEQFF
>TRBJ2-7|TRBV7-8|-|few
TGTGCCAGCAGCTTAGAAGGCAAGTTCTACGAGCAGTACTTC
CASSLEGKFYEQYF
>TRBJ2-7|TRBV11-3|TRBD2|few
TGTGCCAGCACCTCCCCCGGGCTAGCGGACGAGCAGTACTTC
CASTSPGLADEQYF
>TRBJ2-1|TRBV10-3|TRBD2|-
TGTGCCATCAGTGAAGATAAAGGACTAGCGGAATACGGACGCGGTTCCTACAATGAGCAGTTCTTC
CAISEDKGLAEYGRGSYNEQFF
>TRBJ2-7|TRBV2|-|-
TGTGCCAGCAGTGAATGGCTCAGCGAGACATCCTACGAGCAGTACTTC
CASSEWLSETSYEQYF
>TRBJ2-1|TRBV5-1|-|-
TGCGCCACGGGTGGGGGGAGCTCCTACAATGAGCAGTTCTTC
CATGGGSSYNEQFF
>TRBJ2-1|TRBV6-1|TRBD2|few
TGTGCCAGCAGTGGCGGGGGTAGGTCCTACAATGAGCAGTTCTTC
CASSGGGRSYNEQFF
>TRBJ2-6|TRBV5-1|-|few
TGCGCCAGCAGCTTGGACCCAAGTCCAGGGGCCAACGTCCTGACTTTC
CASSLDPSPGANVLTF
>TRBJ2-1|TRBV12-3/TRBV12-4|TRBD1|few
TGTGCCAGCAATCACCCGACAGGGTCCCATGAGCAGTTCTTC
CASNHPTGSHEQFF
>TRBJ2-1|TRBV5-1|TRBD1|few
TGCGCCAGCAGCTCTAAGGACAGGGACCTGAACAATGAGCAGTTCTTC
CASSSKDRDLNNEQFF
>TRBJ1-2|TRBV12-3/TRBV12-4|-|-
TGTGCCAGCAGTTTAGGAAGGGGGTCGGGCTACACCTTC
CASSLGRGSGYTF
>TRBJ2-1|TRBV3-1|TRBD2|-
TGTGCCAGCAGCCAAGCCGGGACTAGTGTGAGCAATGAGCAGTTCTTC
CASSQAGTSVSNEQFF
>TRBJ1-2|TRBV3-1|-|-
TGTGCCAGCAGCCAAGCCAGCCCCTATGGCTACACCTTC
CASSQASPYGYTF
>TRBJ2-5|TRBV20-1|-|-
TGCAGTGCTATGACCCCGGAGGCGGGAGAGACCCAGTACTTC
CSAMTPEAGETQYF
>TRBJ1-5|TRBV27|-|few
TGTGCCAGCAGTTTGGAGGGTTTGAACCCCCAGCATTTT
CASSLEGLNPQHF
>TRBJ2-7|TRBV27|TRBD2|few
TGTGCCAGCAGTCCGGTAGCGGGCCTAACCTACGAGCAGTACTTC
CASSPVAGLTYEQYF
>TRBJ2-7|TRBV20-1|-|-
TGCAGTGCCAGTGTACAGGGCTACGAGCAGTACTTC
CSASVQGYEQYF
>TRBJ1-1|TRBV12-3/TRBV12-4|-|few
TGTGCCAGCAGTTTAATCGGGGGCGCGAACACTGAAGCTTTCTTT
CASSLIGGANTEAFF
>TRBJ1-2|TRBV20-1|TRBD1|once
TGCAGTACCTCCCAAGGGGGCCCCTATGGCTACACCTTC
CSTSQGGPYGYTF
>TRBJ2-7|TRBV10-3|-|-
TGTGCCATCAGTGACTCGAACAGCTCCTACGAGCAGTACTTC
CAISDSNSSYEQYF
>TRBJ2-7|TRBV7-8|TRBD1|-
TGTGCCAGCAGCGCATCCGGGACAGCGCCCTCCTACGAGCAGTACTTC
CASSASGTAPSYEQYF
>TRBJ2-1|TRBV5-1|TRBD1|once
TGCGCCAGCAGCTTGGAGGGACAGGTGACCTACAATGAGCAGTTCTTC
CASSLEGQVTYNEQFF
>TRBJ2-1|TRBV6-5|-|many
TGTGCCAGCAGTTACTTGAGGGACGCCACTTCCCAGTTCTTC
CASSYLRDATSQFF
>TRBJ2-3|TRBV12-3/TRBV12-4|-|-
TGTGCCAGCAGTTTTTTATCGAGGGGGGGAACCGCAGATACGCGGTATTTT
CASSFLSRGGTADTRYF
>TRBJ2-1|TRBV20-1|-|-
TGCAGTGCTGTATACACCAAGGGGGGCAATGAGCAGTTCTTC
CSAVYTKGGNEQFF
>TRBJ1-5|TRBV29-1|TRBD1|once
TGCAGCGTAGCCGCCGGGACAGCAACCCCGGGGGGCAATCAGCCCCAGCATTTT
CSVAAGTATPGGNQPQHF
>TRBJ2-3|TRBV12-3/TRBV12-4|-|-
TGTGCCAGTCGGCTAGGGGCTTTGGGAGATACGCAGTATTTT
CASRLGALGDTQYF
>TRBJ2-7|TRBV12-3/TRBV12-4|TRBD1|-
TGTGCCAGCACCACAGGGGCCAGCCGGGGCTACGAGCAGTACTTC
CASTTGASRGYEQYF
>TRBJ1-1|TRBV10-2|-|-
TGCGCCAGCACCCAGCGGGCTTTGAACACTGAAGCTTTCTTT
CASTQRALNTEAFF
>TRBJ2-1|TRBV10-3|TRBD2|-
TGTGCCATCGGTAGCGGGACCTACAATGAGCAGTTCTTC
CAIGSGTYNEQFF